The clone carrying this T cell receptor beta chain was recorded once. Trimming took 2 bases from V and 5 from J, leaving 7 bases between them. From germline, CDR1 is MNHNY and CDR2 SVGAGI (reference sequence). The CDR3 has 12 residues. The data were produced by immunoSEQ multiplex PCR, yet TCRdb's version contains in-frame clones alone and is incomplete. The sample yields 100,000 to 150,000 clones, roughly 83% seen once. This record comes from a study of blood T cell repertoires in COVID-19. Study-wide background: Samples representing acute and convalescent COVID-19 were sourced from the United States, Italy and Spain.

The sequencing sample was made of peripheral blood. The rearrangement joins TRBV6-6 to TRBJ2-7; D not certain. The TCR comes from a woman aged 80 or over with acute or convalescent COVID-19. Here the CDR3 DNA reads TGTGCCAGCAGTTACGACATCCACGAGCAGTACTTC. Its translation is CASSYDIHEQYF.